What follows describes a single T cell receptor (beta chain). The antigen is unknown. The data are from a study of post-analysis software for immune sequencing data. Background on the study: Disease trajectories encompassed relapsing-remitting, secondary progressive and progressive-relapsing multiple sclerosis.

The length of the CDR3 is 13 residues. The V gene's germline CDR1 is SEHNR and CDR2 FQNEAQ (reference sequence). General study findings and limits: Samples prepared in the same batch strongly co-clustered by F measure. Patients used a few TRBV segments, including TRBV5-6, TRBV5-1 and TRBV20-1, more often than controls.

Unique molecular identifiers featured in each of the TCR beta cDNA libraries. The authors obtained about 520,000 cDNA molecules from around 1 to 9.1 million T cells. TCRdb ran MiXCR on the PCR reads and lists one entry per CDR3 protein. This table has 650,000 to 850,000 distinct CDR3 sequences, about 50% appearing once. The TCR originated in a girl aged 5 to 17 with multiple sclerosis. The chain combines TRBV7-9 with TRBJ2-4; 12 positions match TRBD2. TRBJ2-7 explains the end of the DNA better; the J call may be wrong. Sequenced sample: blood. CDR3 sequence (DNA): TGTGCCAGCATCGGGACTAGCGGGTACGAGCAGTACTTC. Residues: CASIGTSGYEQYF.